This T cell receptor (beta chain) is drawn from a study of early T cells in non-severe SARS-CoV-2 infection. Across the study: Investigators sequenced bulk RNA drawn from unsorted whole blood, and chains remained unpaired. Notes on the study in general: The VDJdb matching leaned toward anti-spike CD8 responses and overlooked private and CD4 specificities.

As concerns this clonotype: Its specificity is unknown.

Unique molecular identifiers were attached to individual cDNA molecules. A single record per CDR3 protein comes from TCRdb applying MiXCR to the 5' RACE reads. The sample includes approximately 35,000 distinct CDR3 sequences, roughly 4.2% of them seen just once. CDR3 length equals 13 residues. The V gene's germline CDR1 is ENHRY and CDR2 SYGVKD. V lost 4 bases, J lost 3 bases, and 10 bases lay in between. The sequence came from an adult who was a healthcare worker with PCR-confirmed SARS-CoV-2 infection or an uninfected control (not recorded which). Sequenced input: whole blood. The chain employs TRBV10-3 and TRBJ2-7; no clear D gene. The CDR3 DNA follows: TGTGCCATCAGTGGGCCTCGGCTCTACGAGCAGTACTTC. This codes for CAISGPRLYEQYF.